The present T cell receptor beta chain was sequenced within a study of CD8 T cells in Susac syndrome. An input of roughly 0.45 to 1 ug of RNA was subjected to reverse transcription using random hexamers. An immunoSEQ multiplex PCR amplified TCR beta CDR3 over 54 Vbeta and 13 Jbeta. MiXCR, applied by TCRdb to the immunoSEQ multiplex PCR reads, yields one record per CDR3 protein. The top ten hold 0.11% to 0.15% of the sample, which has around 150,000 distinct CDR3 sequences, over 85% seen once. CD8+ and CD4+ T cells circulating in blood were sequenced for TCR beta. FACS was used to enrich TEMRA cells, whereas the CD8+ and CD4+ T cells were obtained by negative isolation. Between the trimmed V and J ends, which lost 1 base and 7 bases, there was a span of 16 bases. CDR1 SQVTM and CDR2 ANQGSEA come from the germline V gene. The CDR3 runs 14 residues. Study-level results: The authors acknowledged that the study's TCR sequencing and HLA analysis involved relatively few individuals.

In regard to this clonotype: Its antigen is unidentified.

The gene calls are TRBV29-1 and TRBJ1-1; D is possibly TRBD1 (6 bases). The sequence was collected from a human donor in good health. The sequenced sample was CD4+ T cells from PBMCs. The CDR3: CSVEVRGAHREAFF. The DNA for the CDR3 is TGCAGCGTTGAAGTAAGGGGGGCCCACCGTGAAGCTTTCTTT. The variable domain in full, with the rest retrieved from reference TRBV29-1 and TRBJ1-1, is SAVISQKPSRDICQRGTSLTIQCQVDSQVTMMFWYRQQPGQSLTLIATANQGSEATYESGFVIDKFPISRPNLTFSTLTVSNMSPEDSSIYLCSVEVRGAHREAFFGQGTRLTVV.